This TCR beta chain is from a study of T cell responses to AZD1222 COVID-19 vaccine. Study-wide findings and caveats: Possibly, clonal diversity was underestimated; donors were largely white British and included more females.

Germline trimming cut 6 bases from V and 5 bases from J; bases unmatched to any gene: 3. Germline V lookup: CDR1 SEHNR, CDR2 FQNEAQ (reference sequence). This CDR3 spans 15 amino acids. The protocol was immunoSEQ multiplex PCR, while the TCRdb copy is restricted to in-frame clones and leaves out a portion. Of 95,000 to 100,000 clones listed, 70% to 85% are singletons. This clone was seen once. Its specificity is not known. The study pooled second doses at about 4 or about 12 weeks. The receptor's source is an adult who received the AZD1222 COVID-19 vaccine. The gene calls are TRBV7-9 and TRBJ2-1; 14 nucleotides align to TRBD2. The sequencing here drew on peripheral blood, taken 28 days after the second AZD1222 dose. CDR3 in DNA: TGTGCCAGCAGACTGGGACTAGCGGGAGACAATGAGCAGTTCTTC. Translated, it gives CASRLGLAGDNEQFF.